This T cell receptor beta chain was sequenced in a study of CD8 T cells in ankylosing spondylitis (dated by TCRdb to 2015 to 2018). Study-level background: The study profiled T cell receptor beta repertoires in healthy donors and ankylosing spondylitis patients to find disease-linked TCR variants. The full study cohort was made up of about two dozen ankylosing spondylitis patients and some 100 healthy donors. Peripheral blood was sampled, and synovial fluid was also collected from ankylosing spondylitis patients.

Sequencing took place on an Illumina HiSeq 2500. TCR beta libraries were prepared by quantitative 5'-RACE with molecular barcodes. On the study's bioinformatics: A new computational method based on a probabilistic model of VDJ rearrangement was used to identify disease-linked TCR variants. In TCRdb, the public reads were trimmed at Q25 with fastp and aligned with MiXCR, with productive beta chains retained. One record per CDR3 amino acid sequence lists the most common genes and DNA. These V and J calls are TCRdb output, not the study's own analysis. The table for this sample lists around 250,000 distinct CDR3 sequences; around 10% of them were counted only once. Under 7% of the sample lies in the top ten. What the research found in general, with its limitations: Significant enrichment of the disease-linked clones was reported in matched synovial fluid samples from ankylosing spondylitis patients. Some TCR beta motif variants had previously been reported in synovial fluid and blood of reactive arthritis patients, which suggested common disease-initiation mechanisms. Blood from ankylosing spondylitis patients appeared to be characterized by a TCR beta motif composed of 7 to 9 highly homologous amino acid variants. The disease-linked clones showed a CD8+ phenotype and occurred at relatively low frequencies in peripheral blood.

As to this clonotype: Its antigen has not been determined. Per-base qualities were not stored, and no clone one base away is much larger.

The sequencing input was blood, either unsorted or a sorted T cell fraction (not recorded which). The sequence came from a male donor with ankylosing spondylitis or in good health (not recorded which).

The CDR3 in this case is CASSADTF. The nucleotides read TGTGCCAGCAGTGCCGACACCTTC. The V and J genes are TRBV2 and TRBJ1-2; no D gene can be assigned with confidence. Inclusive of the bounding cysteine and phenylalanine, the CDR3 is 8 residues long. Of all the DNA, just the CDR3 is kept, 24 bases in frame from base 1. CDR1 SNHLY and CDR2 FYNNEI are derived from the germline V gene. V is shortened by 4 bases, J by 12 bases, and the region joining them spans 3 bases.